This T cell receptor beta chain came from a study of T-cell memory formation after mild COVID-19 (dated by TCRdb to 2020 to 2022). As for the study more broadly: Most TCR sequence clusters were specific to one of the two donors. T-cell clones expanding and contracting after mild COVID-19 in two donors were tracked by longitudinal TCRalpha and TCRbeta repertoire sequencing. The cohort was made up of two young adult volunteers, one female and one male, who were previously healthy.

Ficoll-Paque density gradient centrifugation was used to isolate PBMCs. The paper's findings and limits, for the study overall: Only two mild cases were covered in the study, and larger cohorts including severe cases with pre-infection samples were considered necessary. Some responding clones were detected in pre-infection memory, which suggested that pre-existing cross-reactive memory T cells had joined the SARS-CoV-2 response. SARS-CoV-2 specificity was not confirmed for the second-wave clones peaking on day 37. Contracting CD4+ clones appeared mostly in the CM and EM memory subsets, whereas CD8+ clones were enriched in EMRA. Clones contracting from day 15 to 85 had balanced CD4/CD8 phenotypes, while a second wave expanding from day 15 to 37 was biased towards CD4+.

This clonotype was counted a few times. No antigen is known for it. Base qualities are not at hand, and no much larger clone is one base apart. V is pared back by 3 bases and J by 1 base, with 10 bases lying between the germline termini. Spanning cysteine to phenylalanine, the CDR3 consists of 14 amino acids. CDR3 DNA only is kept here, 42 bases in frame from base 1. Per the germline V gene, SGHRS is the CDR1 and YFSETQ is the CDR2. Sequencing used an Illumina NovaSeq 6000. TCRalpha and TCRbeta cDNA libraries were built by 5'RACE with constant-segment primers, adding sample barcodes and unique molecular identifiers. RNA was extracted from every sample with Trizol reagent. The libraries were amplified in two PCR steps, and the second step added a second sample barcode and Illumina TruSeq adapters. Libraries were sequenced on an Illumina NovaSeq with 2 x 150 bp paired-end reads. The authors' pipeline ran thus. Reads were demultiplexed and collapsed into UMI-guided consensus sequences with migec v1.2.7. Using mixcr v2.1.11, UMI consensuses were aligned to TRA and TRB V and J templates and then assembled into clonotypes. Clonotypes were classified as expanded or contracted when called significant by both edgeR and NoisET, with noise models trained on biological replicates. For edgeR calls, a false discovery rate-adjusted p below 0.01 and a log2 fold-change threshold of 1 were applied. As an exploratory analysis of dynamics, PCA with hierarchical clustering was applied to max-normalized trajectories of the 1000 most abundant clonotypes. Separately sequenced CD4+ and CD8+ repertoires were used to assign the CD4 or CD8 phenotype of responding clones. TCRdb reran the public reads through fastp at Q25 and MiXCR, keeping productive beta chains. Every entry covers one CDR3 protein and lists the most common genes and DNA from its rows. The V and J calls were not made by the authors but by TCRdb's processing. Here the sample has about 270,000 distinct CDR3 sequences; 15% to 20% occur a single time. The ten largest clones capture approximately 23% of the sample.

The TCR sequence derives from a man in his late teens or twenties who had mild COVID-19 (a few samples of this study predate the infection). The sample titles of this study are shuffled in the database, so cell type and time point are left out; the donor was told from shared clones. The rearrangement combines TRBV5-1 with TRBJ1-1, with TRBD1 as a weak D call on 5 bases. Material for sequencing was PBMCs or a T cell subset sorted from them (not recorded which). CDR3 sequence: CASSWQGENTEAFF. The DNA sequence reads TGCGCCAGCAGCTGGCAGGGTGAGAACACTGAAGCTTTCTTT.